This paragraph reports one T cell receptor (beta chain). Its antigen is still unknown. This record comes from a study of T cell responses to AZD1222 COVID-19 vaccine. General study results and limits: Clonal diversity was possibly underestimated, and the donors were mostly white British, with more females.

Repertoires were generated with immunoSEQ multiplex PCR, while TCRdb's copy carries only in-frame clones and drops some. The data hold approximately 90,000 clones, with more than 90% observed a single time. The CDR3 covers 14 residues. Germline V CDR1 and CDR2: PRHDT, FYEKMQ (reference sequence). V shed 2 bases and J shed 1 base, with 8 bases lying between them. The specimen was peripheral blood, collected on day 0 of AZD1222 vaccination. This TCR was recovered from an adult in good health. V gene TRBV13 combines with J gene TRBJ1-1; D is unclear. This CDR3 is CASSLQARNTEAFF. The CDR3, as DNA: TGTGCCAGCAGCTTACAGGCGAGGAACACTGAAGCTTTCTTT.